This is a list of T cell receptor beta chains from one sample in a study of T cells in Graves' hyperthyroidism and ophthalmopathy. One entry per CDR3 protein, called by TCRdb with MiXCR from the multiplex PCR reads. The repertoire holds around 350,000 distinct CDR3 sequences, approximately 14% seen once, with around 20% in the top ten. The source material was blood. These receptor sequences come from a woman in her sixties with Graves' ophthalmopathy. Both conserved end residues are part of each CDR3. D genes are given only for firm matches. Expanded clones are given a class, and other clones once, few, many or no size at all.

clone_size j_call d_call v_call cdr3_aa cdr3_nt
many TRBJ2-2 TRBD1 TRBV6-1 CASRQGTGGTGELFF TGTGCCAGCAGGCAAGGGACAGGGGGCACCGGGGAGCTGTTTTTT
few TRBJ1-2 . TRBV30 CAWSSGPRASFNYGYTF TGTGCCTGGAGCTCCGGGCCCCGAGCTTCGTTTAACTATGGCTACACCTTC
many TRBJ1-5 TRBD1 TRBV20-1 CSARAGTGSNQPQHF TGCAGTGCCCGTGCCGGGACAGGTAGCAATCAGCCCCAGCATTTT
. TRBJ2-3 TRBD2 TRBV19 CASSIVLAGGGDTQYF TGTGCCAGTAGTATCGTTCTAGCGGGAGGAGGAGATACGCAGTATTTT
few TRBJ2-1 TRBD2 TRBV2 CASPKGGTSGRSEQFF TGTGCCAGTCCCAAGGGCGGGACTAGCGGGAGGAGTGAGCAGTTCTTC
. TRBJ2-3 . TRBV11-3 CASSPRQGSDTQYF TGTGCCAGCAGCCCCCGGCAGGGATCAGATACGCAGTATTTT
. TRBJ2-7 . TRBV19 CASKSVGDAYEQYF TGTGCCAGTAAGAGCGTGGGCGATGCCTACGAGCAGTACTTC
. TRBJ2-1 TRBD2 TRBV3-1 CASSQDSQGSRREEFF TGTGCCAGCAGCCAAGATAGTCAGGGAAGCCGGCGGGAGGAGTTCTTC
. TRBJ2-3 TRBD2 TRBV9 CASGRVPNTDTQYF TGTGCCAGCGGGAGGGTCCCTAACACAGATACGCAGTATTTT
many TRBJ2-3 . TRBV20-1 CSARDHSGRELNTQYF TGCAGTGCTAGAGATCACTCGGGGCGGGAATTGAATACGCAGTATTTT